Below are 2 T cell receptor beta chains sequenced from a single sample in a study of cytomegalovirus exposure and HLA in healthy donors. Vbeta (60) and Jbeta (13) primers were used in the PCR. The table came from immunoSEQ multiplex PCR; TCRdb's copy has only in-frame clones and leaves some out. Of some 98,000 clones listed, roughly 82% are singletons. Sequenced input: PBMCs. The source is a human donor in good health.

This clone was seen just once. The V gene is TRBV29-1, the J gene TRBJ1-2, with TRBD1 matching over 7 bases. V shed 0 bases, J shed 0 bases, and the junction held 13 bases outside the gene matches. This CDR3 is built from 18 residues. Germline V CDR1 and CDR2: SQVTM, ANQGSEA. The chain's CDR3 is CSVEERDRVELANYGYTF. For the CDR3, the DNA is TGCAGCGTTGAAGAACGAGACAGGGTAGAACTAGCTAACTATGGCTACACCTTC.

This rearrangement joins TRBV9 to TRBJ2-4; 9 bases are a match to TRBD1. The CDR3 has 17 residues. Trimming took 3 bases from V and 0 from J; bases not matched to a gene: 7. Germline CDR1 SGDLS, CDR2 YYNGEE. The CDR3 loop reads CASSGQGQGLAKNIQYF. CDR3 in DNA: TGTGCCAGCAGCGGCCAGGGACAGGGCCTAGCCAAAAACATTCAGTACTTC.